Listed below are T cell receptor beta chains from one sample, sequenced in a study of blood T cell repertoires in COVID-19. Method: immunoSEQ multiplex PCR; TCRdb's copy keeps in-frame clones and lacks some. The sample consists of some 97,000 clones, 88% of them appearing once. Sequenced: peripheral blood. Receptor source: a human donor in a cohort sampled during active COVID-19. Both conserved end residues are part of each CDR3.

J gene	CDR3 length	V gene	CDR3 protein
TRBJ1-5	15	TRBV28	CASSFIDNWDQPQHF
TRBJ2-3	16	TRBV24-1	CATSAKGRVGTDTQYF
TRBJ1-1	14	TRBV1	CTSSSDRDGTEAFF
TRBJ1-2	15	TRBV6-1	CASSEGGPGGYGYTF
TRBJ2-1	15	TRBV7-2	CASSLGGRLYNEQFF
TRBJ1-1	15	TRBV7-2	CASSVVEGGYSEAFF
TRBJ2-3	13	TRBV28	CAIPGGGADTQYF
TRBJ1-4	15	TRBV10-3	CAISAQKKTNEKLFF
TRBJ2-2	14	TRBV5-4	CASSPDLGTGELFF
TRBJ1-5	15	TRBV28	CASSLWDGRAQPQHF
TRBJ2-3	16	TRBV5-1	CASSLVGSGLGDTQYF
TRBJ2-7	14	TRBV15	CATTKGGRVNEQYF
TRBJ2-7	14	TRBV19	CASSNYRGLDEQYF
TRBJ2-7	14	TRBV28	CASSLWTESYEQYF
TRBJ2-4	24	TRBV24-1	CATSDPLPGLAGGVTVLAKNIQYF
TRBJ2-7	14	TRBV2	CASREDIFSYEQYF
TRBJ2-1	14	TRBV9	CASSVRSTGGEQFF
TRBJ1-2	15	TRBV5-1	CASSLELTGVYGYTF
TRBJ1-2	13	TRBV7-3	CASSFTGSHGYTF
TRBJ2-1	15	TRBV7-6	CASSLGGVSYNEQFF
TRBJ2-2	15	TRBV4-2	CASSQDQGASGELFF
TRBJ1-5	12	TRBV30	CAWSTGDQPQHF
TRBJ1-4	15	TRBV7-9	CASSLEGQPSGKLFF
TRBJ2-7	17	TRBV29-1	CSVGRTSGISRSYEQYF
TRBJ1-4	14	TRBV19	CASSISIGDEKLFF
TRBJ1-3	15	TRBV19	CASTFWQGSGNTIYF
TRBJ2-1	15	TRBV5-1	CASSLPETGVNEQFF
TRBJ2-3	17	TRBV4-1	CASSQDTGGASTDTQYF
TRBJ2-3	16	TRBV27	CASSPRLAGSTDTQYF
TRBJ2-1	13	TRBV7-2	CASSFGGWGEQFF
TRBJ1-2	13	TRBV4-1	CASSQFQTYGYTF
TRBJ2-7	12	TRBV14	CASSPSPYEQYF
TRBJ2-7	15	TRBV6-2/TRBV6-3	CASSRTSGVSYEQYF
TRBJ2-2	15	TRBV7-2	CASSLAGGHTGELFF
TRBJ2-7	15	TRBV30	CAWSLRDRGTYEQYF
TRBJ2-3	16	TRBV6-1	CASSEARLLSTDTQYF
TRBJ1-5	15	TRBV6-4	CASSHRQGSNQPQHF
TRBJ2-1	15	TRBV24-1	CATSDSRQVHNEQFF
TRBJ2-5	13	TRBV7-8	CASSRGTGGYLHF
TRBJ1-1	13	TRBV3-1/TRBV3-2	CASSRTKNTEAFF
TRBJ2-7	16	TRBV5-1	CASRQGVGAGVGEQYF
TRBJ2-1	13	TRBV29-1	CSVEERANNEQFF
TRBJ2-7	13	TRBV7-2	CASSRTGTYEQYF
TRBJ2-7	13	TRBV4-3	CASSPRLADEQYF
TRBJ2-3	15	TRBV5-1	CASSLTGARSDTQYF
TRBJ2-2	14	TRBV7-3	CASSLKGVTGELFF
TRBJ1-1	14	TRBV27	CASSWGTPNTEAFF
TRBJ1-1	16	TRBV9	CASSVEGTGGNAEAFF
TRBJ1-1	14	TRBV7-9	CASVYRAENTEAFF
TRBJ2-1	15	TRBV6-6	CASSLTGKPYNEQFF
TRBJ2-7	14	TRBV6-5	CASSPGQGGYEQYF
TRBJ1-1	15	TRBV11-3	CASSLGDRVNTEAFF
TRBJ2-5	16	TRBV11-2	CASSLGSQGVGETQYF
TRBJ1-1	16	TRBV5-1	CASSLGSSWKDTEAFF
TRBJ2-7	14	TRBV5-4	CASSPRQGGYEQYF
TRBJ2-7	13	TRBV7-3	CASSFGGGYEQYF
TRBJ1-2	15	TRBV7-4	CASSLADTINYGYTF